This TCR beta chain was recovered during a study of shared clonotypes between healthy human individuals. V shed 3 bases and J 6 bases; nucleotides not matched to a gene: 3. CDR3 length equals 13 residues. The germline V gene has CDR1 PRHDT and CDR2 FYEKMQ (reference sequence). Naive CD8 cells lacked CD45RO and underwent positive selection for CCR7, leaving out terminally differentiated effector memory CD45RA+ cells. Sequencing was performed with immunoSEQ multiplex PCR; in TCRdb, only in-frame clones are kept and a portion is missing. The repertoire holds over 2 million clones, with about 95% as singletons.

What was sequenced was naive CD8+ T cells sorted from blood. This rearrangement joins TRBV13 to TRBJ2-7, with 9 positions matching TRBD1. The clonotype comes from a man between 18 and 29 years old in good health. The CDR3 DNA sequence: TGTGCCAGCAGCTTCGGACAGGGGAGCGAGCAGTACTTC. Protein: CASSFGQGSEQYF.